The 10 T cell receptor beta chains given below trace back to one sample, sequenced in a study of graft-versus-host responses after intestinal transplantation. Assay used: immunoSEQ multiplex PCR; TCRdb lists only in-frame clones, some missing. The repertoire has roughly 80,000 clones, around 92% of them found once; the top ten carry approximately 0.64%. Sample: PBMCs, taken 98 days after intestinal transplantation. Receptors originate from a human patient who received an intestinal transplant, so some T cells may come from the graft donor.

This chain connects TRBV6-6 to TRBJ2-2; D remains unclear. V dropped 2 bases and J dropped 6 bases, with 13 bases sitting between them. The CDR3 sequence is 15 residues long. Germline assignment: CDR1 MNHNY and CDR2 SVGAGI (reference sequence). The CDR3 here is CASSYGIYVPGELFF. In DNA form, the CDR3 reads TGTGCCAGCAGTTACGGGATCTATGTCCCCGGGGAGCTGTTTTTT.

The rearrangement links TRBV6-5 to TRBJ1-5; TRBD1 might be the D (6 bases). The CDR3 totals 14 residues. Germline CDR1 MNHEY, CDR2 SVGAGI. Trimming left V 6 bases short and J 3 bases short, with 12 bases between. CDR3 in DNA: TGTGCCAGCAGACCCACAGGGTACAATCAGCCCCAGCATTTT. This sequence encodes CASRPTGYNQPQHF.

The V and J genes are TRBV5-4 and TRBJ2-2; possibly TRBD1 for D (6 bases). V dropped 5 bases and J dropped 1 base, with 6 bases sitting between them. The CDR3 sequence is 13 residues long. The V gene's germline CDR1 is SGHNT and CDR2 YYREEE (reference sequence). The CDR3 nucleotides are TGTGCCAGCAGGACAGGGAACACCGGGGAGCTGTTTTTT. It specifies CASRTGNTGELFF.

This chain uses TRBV6-1 with TRBJ2-3; 12 bases fit TRBD2. There are 14 residues in the CDR3. CDR1 and CDR2 from the germline V gene are MNHNS and SASEGT. With V trimmed by 6 bases and J by 3 bases, 1 base remained unmatched. The CDR3 nucleotides read TGTGCCAGCAGACTAGCGGGAGGAACAGATACGCAGTATTTT. Protein product: CASRLAGGTDTQYF.

The V call is TRBV6-5, the J call TRBJ2-1; D is unresolved. The CDR3 is 14 amino acids. CDR1 is MNHEY, CDR2 SVGAGI, per germline. V gave up 0 bases and J gave up 2 bases, with 5 bases separating them. CDR3 in amino acids: CASSYSAPYNEQFF. The CDR3 DNA follows: TGTGCCAGCAGTTACTCGGCTCCCTACAATGAGCAGTTCTTC.

The chain recombines TRBV18 with TRBJ2-3; D perhaps matches TRBD2 (6 bases). CDR3 length equals 15 residues. The germline V gene has CDR1 KGHSH and CDR2 LQKENI. V lost 2 bases to trimming and J lost 4 bases, with 13 bases between them. CDR3 loop: CASSPGPGGADTQYF. CDR3 coding DNA: TGTGCCAGCTCACCAGGGCCCGGAGGGGCAGATACGCAGTATTTT.

The chain employs TRBV6-1 and TRBJ2-5, with 10 nucleotides matching TRBD2. This CDR3 contains 17 residues. The V gene's germline CDR1 is MNHNS and CDR2 SASEGT. V was clipped by 2 bases and J by 1 base; unmatched bases: 7. CDR3 sequence reads: CASSESRASGGQETQYF. The CDR3 DNA sequence: TGTGCCAGCAGTGAAAGTAGGGCTAGCGGGGGCCAAGAGACCCAGTACTTC.

J is TRBJ2-5 and V is TRBV5-4; 7 bases are shared with TRBD2. The germline V gene encodes CDR1 SGHNT and CDR2 YYREEE (reference sequence). Unmatched junction bases numbered 6, after V lost 2 bases and J lost 5 bases. This CDR3 comprises 14 residues. CDR3 coding DNA: TGTGCCAGCAGCTTTGGGGGGGTAGGGGAGACCCAGTACTTC. It codes for CASSFGGVGETQYF.

This chain joins TRBV7-9 and TRBJ2-1; the D gene is possibly TRBD1 (6 bases). V lost 5 bases and J 8 bases, leaving 10 bases between the germline ends. Germline assignment: CDR1 SEHNR and CDR2 FQNEAQ (reference sequence). This CDR3 spans 12 amino acids. CDR3 loop: CASSAQGDEQFF. Written as DNA, the CDR3 is TGTGCCAGCAGCGCACAGGGTGATGAGCAGTTCTTC.

CDR3 DNA: TGTGCCAGCTCACCAGGGGGGGCCCAGTACTTC. This translates into CASSPGGAQYF. The V and J genes are TRBV18 and TRBJ2-5, with TRBD2 matching 7 bases. After removal of 2 bases from V and 9 bases from J, the junction contained 0 bases not matched to a gene. The CDR3 has 11 amino acids. Looked up from germline, CDR1 is KGHSH and CDR2 is LQKENI.